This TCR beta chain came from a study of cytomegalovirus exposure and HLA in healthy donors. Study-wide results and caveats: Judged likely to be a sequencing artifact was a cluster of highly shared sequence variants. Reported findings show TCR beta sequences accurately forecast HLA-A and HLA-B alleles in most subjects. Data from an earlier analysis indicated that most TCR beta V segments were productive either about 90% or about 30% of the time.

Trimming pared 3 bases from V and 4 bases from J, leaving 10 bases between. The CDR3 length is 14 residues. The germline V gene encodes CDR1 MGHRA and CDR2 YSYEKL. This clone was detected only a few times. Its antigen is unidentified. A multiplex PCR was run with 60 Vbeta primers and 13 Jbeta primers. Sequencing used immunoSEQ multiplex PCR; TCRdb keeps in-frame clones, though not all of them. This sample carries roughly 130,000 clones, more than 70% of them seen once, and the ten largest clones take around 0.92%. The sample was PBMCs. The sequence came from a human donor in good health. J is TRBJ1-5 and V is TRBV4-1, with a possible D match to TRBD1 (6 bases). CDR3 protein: CASSHEQGNQPQHF. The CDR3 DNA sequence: TGCGCCAGCAGCCATGAACAGGGTAATCAGCCCCAGCATTTT.